This T cell receptor beta chain was found in a study of blood T cell repertoires in COVID-19. Study background: Samples came from the United States, Italy and Spain, spanning acute and convalescent COVID-19.

In the source study's methods: The authors estimated nucleated cell counts from reference gene primer amplification. Profiled with immunoSEQ multiplex PCR; TCRdb holds only in-frame clones, not every one. V, J and clone size are taken as reported in that table, and D and trimming were inferred from the DNA itself. The sample gives over 250,000 clones, about 89% of which show up once; about 2.7% is in the top ten. Membership in each cohort depended on participant-reported clinical history. The study counted Cohort 3 donors as recovered given two negative PCRs, clearance, or symptom resolution. The CDR3 is 12 residues long. The ends were cut back, 3 bases at V and 6 bases at J, with 10 bases in the middle. The germline CDR1 and CDR2 sequences are GTSNPN and SVGIG (reference sequence).

The material sequenced was PBMCs or T cells enriched from blood (not recorded which). This receptor was identified in a woman aged 18-29 years who had recovered from COVID-19. V usage is TRBV30 and J usage is TRBJ2-3; no definite D call. The CDR3 region has the DNA TGTGCCTGGAGCCTCGGGTCGGATACGCAGTATTTT. Its translation is CAWSLGSDTQYF.